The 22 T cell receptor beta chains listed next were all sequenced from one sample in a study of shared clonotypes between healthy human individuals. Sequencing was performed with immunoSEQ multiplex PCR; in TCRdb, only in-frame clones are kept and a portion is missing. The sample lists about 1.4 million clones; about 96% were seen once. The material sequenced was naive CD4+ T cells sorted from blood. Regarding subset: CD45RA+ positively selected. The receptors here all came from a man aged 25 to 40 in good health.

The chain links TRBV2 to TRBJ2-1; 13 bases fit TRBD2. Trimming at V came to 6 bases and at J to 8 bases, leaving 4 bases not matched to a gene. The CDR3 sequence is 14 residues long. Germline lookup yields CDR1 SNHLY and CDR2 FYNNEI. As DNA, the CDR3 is TGTGCCAGCAGGCTAGGACTAGCGGGAGATGAGCAGTTCTTC. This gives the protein CASRLGLAGDEQFF.

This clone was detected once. CDR3: CASSPRLGQETQYF. DNA of the CDR3: TGTGCCAGCAGCCCAAGACTAGGGCAAGAGACCCAGTACTTC. This sequence joins TRBV11-2 and TRBJ2-5, with D possibly matching TRBD2 (6 bases). The CDR3 is made up of 14 amino acids. Germline-derived CDR1 and CDR2 are SGHAT and FQNNGV. Deletions cut 5 bases from V and 2 bases from J, with 12 bases between. Variable domain in full (rest from reference TRBV11-2 and TRBJ2-5): EAGVAQSPRYKIIEKRQSVAFWCNPISGHATLYWYQQILGQGPKLLIQFQNNGVVDDSQLPKDRFSAERLKGVDSTLKIQPAKLEDSAVYLCASSPRLGQETQYFGPGTRLLVL.

The CDR3 protein is CASSFEQGWETQYF. The CDR3 nucleotides are TGTGCCAGCAGCTTCGAACAGGGTTGGGAGACCCAGTACTTC. The V gene is TRBV7-8, the J gene TRBJ2-5; the D gene is possibly TRBD1 (6 bases). The V and J ends lost 3 bases and 5 bases respectively, with 13 bases between them. The CDR3 consists of 14 residues. Germline lookup yields CDR1 SGHVS and CDR2 FQNEAQ.

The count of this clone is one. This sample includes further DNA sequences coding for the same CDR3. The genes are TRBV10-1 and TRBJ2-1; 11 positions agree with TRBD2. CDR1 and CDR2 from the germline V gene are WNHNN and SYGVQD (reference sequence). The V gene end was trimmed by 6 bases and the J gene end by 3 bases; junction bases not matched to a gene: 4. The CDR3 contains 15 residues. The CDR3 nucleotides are TGCGCCAGCAGCGCTACTAGCGGGAGCTACAATGAGCAGTTCTTC. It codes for CASSATSGSYNEQFF.

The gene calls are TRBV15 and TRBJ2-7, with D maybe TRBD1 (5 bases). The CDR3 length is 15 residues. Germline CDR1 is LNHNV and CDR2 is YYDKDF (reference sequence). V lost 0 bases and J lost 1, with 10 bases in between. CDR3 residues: CATSRDRVGSYEQYF. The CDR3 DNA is TGTGCCACCAGCAGAGACAGGGTTGGATCCTACGAGCAGTACTTC.

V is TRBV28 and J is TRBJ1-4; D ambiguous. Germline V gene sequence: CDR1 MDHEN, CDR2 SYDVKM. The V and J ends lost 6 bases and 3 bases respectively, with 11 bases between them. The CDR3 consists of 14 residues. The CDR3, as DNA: TGTGCCAGCAGCACCAAGGGCCCTAATGAAAAACTGTTTTTT. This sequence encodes CASSTKGPNEKLFF.

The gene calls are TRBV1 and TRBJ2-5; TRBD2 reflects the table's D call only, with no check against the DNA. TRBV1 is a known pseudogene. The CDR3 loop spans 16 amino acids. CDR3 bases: TGCACCAGCAGCCACGCCGGGACTAGCGGAAAAGAGACCCAGTACTTC. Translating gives CTSSHAGTSGKETQYF.

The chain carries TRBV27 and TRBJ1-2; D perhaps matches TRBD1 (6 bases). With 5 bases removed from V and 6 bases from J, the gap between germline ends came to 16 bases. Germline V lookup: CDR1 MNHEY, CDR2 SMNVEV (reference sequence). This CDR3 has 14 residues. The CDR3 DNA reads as TGTGCCAGCAGTCCGCACAGGGCGCCGGATGGCTACACCTTC. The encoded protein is CASSPHRAPDGYTF.

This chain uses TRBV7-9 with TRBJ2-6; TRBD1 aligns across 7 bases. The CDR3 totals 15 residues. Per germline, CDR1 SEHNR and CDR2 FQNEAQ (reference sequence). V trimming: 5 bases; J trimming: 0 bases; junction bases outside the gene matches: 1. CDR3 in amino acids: CASSNRGSGANVLTF. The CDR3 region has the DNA TGTGCCAGCAGCAACAGGGGCTCTGGGGCCAACGTCCTGACTTTC.

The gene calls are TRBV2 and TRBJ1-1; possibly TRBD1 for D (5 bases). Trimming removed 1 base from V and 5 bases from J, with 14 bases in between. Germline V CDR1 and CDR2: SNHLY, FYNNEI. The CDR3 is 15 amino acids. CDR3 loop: CASSEVQGVGTEAFF. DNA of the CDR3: TGTGCCAGCAGTGAAGTGCAAGGGGTTGGGACTGAAGCTTTCTTT.

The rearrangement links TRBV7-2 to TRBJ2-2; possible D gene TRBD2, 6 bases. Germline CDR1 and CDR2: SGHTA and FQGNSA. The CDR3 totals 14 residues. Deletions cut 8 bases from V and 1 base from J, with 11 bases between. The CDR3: CASPGVRNTGELFF. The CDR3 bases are TGTGCCAGCCCGGGGGTGAGGAACACCGGGGAGCTGTTTTTT.

The CDR3 DNA is TGTGCCAGCAGCGCGGGACTAGCGGGACTCCCAGCCTACAATGAGCAGTTCTTC. Translated: CASSAGLAGLPAYNEQFF. V is TRBV9 and J is TRBJ2-1; 13 nucleotides match TRBD2. Germline V lookup: CDR1 SGDLS, CDR2 YYNGEE. This CDR3 is built from 18 residues. The V gene end was trimmed by 3 bases and the J gene end by 2 bases; junction bases not matched to a gene: 8.

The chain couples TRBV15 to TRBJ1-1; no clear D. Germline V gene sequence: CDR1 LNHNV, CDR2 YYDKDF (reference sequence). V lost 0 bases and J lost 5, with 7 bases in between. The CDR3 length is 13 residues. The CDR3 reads CATSREGGTEAFF. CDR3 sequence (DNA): TGTGCCACCAGCAGAGAAGGAGGGACTGAAGCTTTCTTT.

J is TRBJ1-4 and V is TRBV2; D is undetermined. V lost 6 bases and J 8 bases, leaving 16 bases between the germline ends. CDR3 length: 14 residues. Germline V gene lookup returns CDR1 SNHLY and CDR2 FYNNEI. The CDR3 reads CASSPERIGEKLFF. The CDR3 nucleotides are TGTGCCAGCAGCCCAGAGAGAATCGGGGAAAAACTGTTTTTT.

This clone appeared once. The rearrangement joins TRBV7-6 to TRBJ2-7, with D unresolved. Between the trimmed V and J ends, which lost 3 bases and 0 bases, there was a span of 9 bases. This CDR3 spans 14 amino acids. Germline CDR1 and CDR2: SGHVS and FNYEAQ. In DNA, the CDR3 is TGTGCCAGCAGCTTGGTGGGGAACTCCTACGAGCAGTACTTC. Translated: CASSLVGNSYEQYF.

The DNA of the CDR3 is TGTGCCAGCAGTCCCGGACTAGCGGGACAAGAGACCCAGTACTTC. This gives the protein CASSPGLAGQETQYF. This rearrangement joins TRBV6-1 to TRBJ2-5; 12 positions match TRBD2. With V trimmed by 5 bases and J by 2 bases, 3 bases remained unmatched. The CDR3 is made up of 15 amino acids. Germline values: CDR1 MNHNS, CDR2 SASEGT.

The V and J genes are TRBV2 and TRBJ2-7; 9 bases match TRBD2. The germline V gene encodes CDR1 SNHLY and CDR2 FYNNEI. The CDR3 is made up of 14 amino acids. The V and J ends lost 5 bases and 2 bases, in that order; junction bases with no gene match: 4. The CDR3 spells CASSPSGTPYEQYF. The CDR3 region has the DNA TGTGCCAGCAGTCCTAGCGGGACCCCCTACGAGCAGTACTTC.

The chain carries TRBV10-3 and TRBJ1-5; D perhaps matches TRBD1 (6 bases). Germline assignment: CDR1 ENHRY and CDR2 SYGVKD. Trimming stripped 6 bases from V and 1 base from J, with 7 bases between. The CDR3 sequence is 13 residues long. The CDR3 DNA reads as TGTGCCATCAGAGGACAGAGCAATCAGCCCCAGCATTTT. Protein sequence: CAIRGQSNQPQHF.

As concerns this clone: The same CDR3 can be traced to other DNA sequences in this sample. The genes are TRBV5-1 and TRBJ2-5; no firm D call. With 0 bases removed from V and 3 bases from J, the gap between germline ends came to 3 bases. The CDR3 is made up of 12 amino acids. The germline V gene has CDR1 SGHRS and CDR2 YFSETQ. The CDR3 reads CASSLEEETQYF. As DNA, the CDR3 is TGCGCCAGCAGCTTGGAGGAAGAGACCCAGTACTTC.

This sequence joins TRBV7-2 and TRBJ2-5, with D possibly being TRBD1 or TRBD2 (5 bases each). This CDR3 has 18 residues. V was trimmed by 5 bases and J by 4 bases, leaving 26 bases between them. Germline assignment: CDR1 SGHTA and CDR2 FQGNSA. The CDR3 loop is CASSPGWAAGSTGETQYF. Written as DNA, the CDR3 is TGTGCCAGCAGCCCAGGCTGGGCGGCGGGCTCAACAGGAGAGACCCAGTACTTC. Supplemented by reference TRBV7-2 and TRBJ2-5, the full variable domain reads GAGVSQSPSNKVTEKGKDVELRCDPISGHTALYWYRQSLGQGLEFLIYFQGNSAPDKSGLPSDRFSAERTGGSVSTLTIQRTQQEDSAVYLCASSPGWAAGSTGETQYFGPGTRLLVL.

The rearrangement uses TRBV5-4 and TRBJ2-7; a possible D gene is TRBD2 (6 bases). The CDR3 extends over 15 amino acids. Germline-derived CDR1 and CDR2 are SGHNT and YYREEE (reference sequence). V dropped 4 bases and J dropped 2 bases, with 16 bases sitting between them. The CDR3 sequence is CASSPGGAAPYEQYF. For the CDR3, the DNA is TGTGCCAGCAGCCCCGGGGGAGCAGCCCCCTACGAGCAGTACTTC. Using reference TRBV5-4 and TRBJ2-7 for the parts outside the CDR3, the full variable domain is ETGVTQSPTHLIKTRGQQVTLRCSSQSGHNTVSWYQQALGQGPQFIFQYYREEENGRGNFPPRFSGLQFPNYSSELNVNALELDDSALYLCASSPGGAAPYEQYFGPGTRLTVT.

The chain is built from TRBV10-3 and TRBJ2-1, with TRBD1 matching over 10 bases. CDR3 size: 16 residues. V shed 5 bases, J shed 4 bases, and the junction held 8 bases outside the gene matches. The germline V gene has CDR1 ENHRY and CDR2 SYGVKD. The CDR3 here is CAISLTGQGIYNEQFF. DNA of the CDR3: TGTGCCATCAGTCTCACGGGACAGGGGATATACAATGAGCAGTTCTTC.